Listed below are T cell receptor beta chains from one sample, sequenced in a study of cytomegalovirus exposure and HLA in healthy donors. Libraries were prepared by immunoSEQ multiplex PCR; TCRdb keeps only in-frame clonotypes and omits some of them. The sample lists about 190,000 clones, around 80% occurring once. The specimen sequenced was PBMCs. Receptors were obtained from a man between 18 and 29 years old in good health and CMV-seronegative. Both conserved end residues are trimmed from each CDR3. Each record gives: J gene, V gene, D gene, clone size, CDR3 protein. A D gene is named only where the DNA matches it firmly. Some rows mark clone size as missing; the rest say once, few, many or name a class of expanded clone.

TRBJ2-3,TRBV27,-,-,ASSRDYVGADTQY
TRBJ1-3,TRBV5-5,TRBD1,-,ASSKGPGQGNSGNTIY
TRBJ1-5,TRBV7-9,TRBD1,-,ASSLVTGGSQPQH
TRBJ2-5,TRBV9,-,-,ASQGGMGETQY
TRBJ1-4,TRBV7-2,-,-,ASRAGPANEKLF
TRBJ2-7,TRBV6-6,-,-,ASSHSSRGGTDEQY
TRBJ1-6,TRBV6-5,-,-,ASSLVNSPLH
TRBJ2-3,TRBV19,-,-,ASKVAGLSTDTQY
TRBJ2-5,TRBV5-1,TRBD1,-,ASSFTGGIQETQY
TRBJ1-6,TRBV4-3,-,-,ASSQESVRRAGGYRSPLH
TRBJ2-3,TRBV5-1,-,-,ASSLMQTGGTSTQY
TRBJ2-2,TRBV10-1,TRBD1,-,ASRSDRVTGELF
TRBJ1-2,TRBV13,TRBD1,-,ASSYGQGGDGYT
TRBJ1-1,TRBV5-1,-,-,ASSFSGISGIMNTEAF
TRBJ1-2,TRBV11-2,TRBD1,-,ASSSPDRGNYSYT
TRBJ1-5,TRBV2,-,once,ASTRSGHEYQPQH